This T cell receptor (beta chain) was retrieved from a study of PD-1 blockade in mismatch repair-deficient tumors (dated by TCRdb to 2016 to 2017). In the study overall: The trial enrolled 86 consecutive patients with over 10 mismatch repair-deficient cancer types between September 2013 and September 2016, all previously treated and progressing. Deep sequencing of TCR CDR3 regions was used to track tumor-associated T cell clones in peripheral blood of patients responding to PD-1 blockade.

The sample holds a few counts of this clone. Its cognate antigen has yet to be identified. The input lacks base qualities; no much larger clone sits a single base away. Points the paper makes about the study in general: Clones residing in the tumor, which were often undetectable in blood before treatment, expanded quickly after pembrolizumab and then contracted, generally before radiologic responses.

Compared with germline, V lacks 3 bases and J lacks 5 bases; bases without a gene match: 16. In the germline V gene, CDR1 corresponds to LGHNA and CDR2 to YNFKEQ. The cysteine opens and the phenylalanine closes a CDR3 of 19 amino acids. The read is trimmed to its CDR3 DNA, 57 bases read in frame from base 1. For each enrolled patient, mismatch repair deficiency was established using either polymerase chain reaction or immunohistochemistry. A few patients who responded to pembrolizumab therapy underwent TCR sequencing. The phase II trial prospectively tested pembrolizumab PD-1 blockade in advanced mismatch repair-deficient cancers regardless of tissue of origin. Peripheral blood T cell samples were collected serially, before PD-1 blockade began and at several time points afterward. The timing of each blood sample was reported as weeks after the first dose of pembrolizumab. The receptor library was made with the immunoSEQ multiplex PCR assay. Imported from immuneACCESS, the table was reduced by TCRdb to in-frame sequences with V and J called. These copies leave out some clones; in studies compared against another copy, an unresolved V gene accounts for under half, and the cause of the remainder is not known. This sample has over 100,000 clones in its table, and about 83% of those were observed once. The ten largest clones take up roughly 4.5% of the sample.

This sample comprised peripheral blood, obtained around 60 weeks after starting pembrolizumab. This TCR was recovered from an adult with mismatch repair-deficient cancer. The chain is encoded by TRBV4-2 joined to TRBJ2-3; 11 nucleotides in the junction match TRBD2. Here the CDR3 is given as CASSHHTSGSIVRQDTQYF. The DNA sequence reads TGTGCCAGCAGCCACCACACTAGCGGGAGTATAGTCCGTCAAGATACGCAGTATTTT.